The entry that follows covers one TCR beta chain sequence. Its target antigen remains unknown. No much larger clone is present one base from it, and per-base qualities are unavailable. As encoded in the germline V gene (reference sequence), CDR1 is GTSNPN while CDR2 is SVGIG. Reading from cysteine to phenylalanine, the CDR3 counts 14 amino acids. CDR3 DNA is the only sequence kept; it has 42 bases, read in frame from the first base. V is pruned by 5 bases and J by 2 bases, leaving 9 bases of the junction without a gene match. TCR CDR3 regions were amplified from genomic DNA by multiplex PCR using the deep immunoSEQ assay. Genomic DNA extracted from each cell subset was distributed evenly over all wells of several immunoSEQ 96-well plates, and each plate served as one replicate. For unsorted PBMC, 300 ng of genomic DNA, equivalent to approximately 30,000 T cell genomes, went into each replicate PCR. Ten immunoSEQ deep assay plates were used to sequence unsorted PBMC genomic DNA. Purified libraries were quantified with a Qubit 3.0 fluorometer, sized on a Bioanalyzer 2100, and re-quantified with the KAPA Library Quantification kit. Every immunoSEQ 96-well plate was sequenced on a separate single-read 150-cycle Illumina NextSeq 550 flow cell. Processing in the source paper ran as follows. Because only junctional sequences without quality scores were contained in the immunoSEQ output, filtering matching that applied to full-length reads could not be performed. To assign V/J genes and CDR3, sequences were annotated against IMGT germline references using PyIR, a Python wrapper for IgBLAST v1.9. Reads were removed for weak V/J assignments (E-value above 1e-6), missing CDR3, stop codons, out-of-frame junctions, or ambiguous translated residues. A V3J clonotype was defined by an identical inferred V gene, J gene, and CDR3 amino acid sequence. To compute the percentage overlap between repertoires, the number of shared unique clonotypes was divided by the size of the smaller repertoire. Repertoire richness was assessed with RTK rarefaction, the Chao1 estimator, and Recon v2.1 estimates of unobserved clonotypes. TCRdb carries this immuneACCESS record with in-frame sequences only. Its versions omit some clonotypes, under half of them owing to an unresolved V gene in the studies checked, with the rest unexplained. That table is the source of V, J and clone size, and D and trimming were worked out from the DNA. In this sample the table shows about 490,000 clones, 70% to 85% of which occur a single time. The ten most abundant clones make up less than 15% of the sample.

This sample is drawn from a study of shared clonotypes between healthy human individuals (dated by TCRdb to the early 2020s). At the level of the whole study: Two women and three men aged 18 to 49 years were included in the cohort. Blood TCR repertoires of five healthy adults were deeply sequenced to estimate repertoire size and the extent of clonotype sharing between individuals. Different laboratories and diverse techniques were used to prepare libraries and sequence TCR repertoires, to increase sequencing depth and limit assay-specific biases. Between about 0.8 and 9.5 billion PBMCs per donor were obtained by leukapheresis.

The donors were healthy, HIV-negative adults who had no recently reported acute infections or vaccinations. Every donor was a Caucasian adult living in Nashville, Tennessee, USA. In the unsorted samples, 90 million to 100 million PBMCs were counted, and genomic DNA was extracted using the QIAamp DNA Blood Mini kit. Blood was collected by leukapheresis, and PBMCs were isolated by Ficoll-Histopaque density gradient centrifugation and then cryopreserved in liquid nitrogen vapor phase. The full study reports these points: The genetic and exposure-history diversity represented was limited by the small number of donors. Pairwise subsampling led to the expectation that sequencing depth would affect the degree of clonotype sharing among donors. Sampling was restricted to blood, and TCR repertoires in tissues likely differ from the TCR repertoires found in blood.

This receptor chain uses TRBV30 and TRBJ2-7, with 7 bases in between that match TRBD1. The receptor was derived from a woman in her 40s in good health. Some clones in this sample may be carry-over from other donors' samples. The specimen was PBMCs. The nucleotides are TGTGCCTGGGTGAAACAGGGGCCGACCTACGAGCAGTACTTC. It specifies CAWVKQGPTYEQYF.